This T cell receptor (beta chain) emerged from a study of blood T cell repertoires in COVID-19. As for the study in general: Sites across the United States, Italy and Spain contributed samples from acute and convalescent COVID-19. PBMCs, B-cell-depleted T cells, or T cells provided the cDNA or gDNA that made up the material.

Study processing details: Amplification from reference gene primers served as the basis for estimated nucleated cell counts. Produced via immunoSEQ multiplex PCR; TCRdb's table is partial and in-frame only. The V and J calls and clone size come from that table; D and trimming were worked out from the DNA. The sample has fewer than 300,000 clones, more than 70% seen once. The ends lost 4 bases at V and 5 bases at J; junction bases unmatched: 9. The CDR3 runs 16 residues. Germline V gene data show CDR1 as MNHEY and CDR2 as SVGAGI. The sequenced material came from peripheral blood. The chain recombines TRBV6-5 with TRBJ2-7, with TRBD1 matching over 12 bases. This receptor was taken from a woman in her fifties or sixties with acute or convalescent COVID-19. CDR3 sequence: CASSSRDRGLDHEQYF. For the CDR3, the DNA is TGTGCCAGCAGTTCCCGGGACAGGGGGCTTGACCACGAGCAGTACTTC.